This T cell receptor (beta chain) was found in a study of blood T cells in healthy people across ages. With a J-beta primer mix and a sample-barcoded 5' primer, a second PCR ran about 6 to 11 cycles. Via MiXCR, TCRdb re-called the 5' RACE reads, giving one row per CDR3 protein. Counted here are 1.5 million to 2 million distinct CDR3 sequences, 49% occurring once; the ten biggest clones make up approximately 2.1%. This TCR was sampled from a woman aged 40 to 55 in good health. Sequenced: blood.

Here the CDR3 reads CASSLGGGDYEQYF. The DNA for the CDR3 is TGTGCCAGCAGTCTGGGAGGGGGGGACTACGAGCAGTACTTC. This rearrangement joins TRBV3-1 to TRBJ2-5; maybe TRBD2 (7 bases). The DNA end is a closer match to TRBJ2-7, so the J assignment may be wrong. CDR1 and CDR2 (germline): LGHDT, YNNKEL (reference sequence). The CDR3 contains 14 residues.